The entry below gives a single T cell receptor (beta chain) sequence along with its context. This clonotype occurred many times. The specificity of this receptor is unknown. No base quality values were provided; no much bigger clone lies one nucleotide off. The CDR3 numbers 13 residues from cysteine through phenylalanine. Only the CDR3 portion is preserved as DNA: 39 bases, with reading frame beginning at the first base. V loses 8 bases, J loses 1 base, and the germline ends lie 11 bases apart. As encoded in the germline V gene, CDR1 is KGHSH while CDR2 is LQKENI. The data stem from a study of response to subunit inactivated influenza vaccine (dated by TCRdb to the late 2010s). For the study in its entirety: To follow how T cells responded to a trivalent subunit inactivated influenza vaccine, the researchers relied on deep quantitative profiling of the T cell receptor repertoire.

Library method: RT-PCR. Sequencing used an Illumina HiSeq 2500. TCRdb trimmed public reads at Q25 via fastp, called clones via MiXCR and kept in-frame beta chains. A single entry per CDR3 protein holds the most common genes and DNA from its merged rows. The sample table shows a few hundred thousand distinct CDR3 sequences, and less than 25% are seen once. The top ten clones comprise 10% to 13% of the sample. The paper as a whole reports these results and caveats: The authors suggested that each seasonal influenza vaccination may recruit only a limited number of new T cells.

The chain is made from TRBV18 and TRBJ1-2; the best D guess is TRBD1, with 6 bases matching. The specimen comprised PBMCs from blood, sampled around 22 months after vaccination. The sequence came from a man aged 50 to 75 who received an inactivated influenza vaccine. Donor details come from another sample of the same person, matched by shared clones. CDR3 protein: CASSLDSNYGYTF. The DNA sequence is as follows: TGTGCCAGCAGCTTGGACAGTAACTATGGCTACACCTTC.